These 14 T cell receptor beta chains were sequenced from one sample in a study of regulatory T cells in long-lasting Graves disease. Specified time point: persistent/refractory GD, antithyroid drugs over 5 years with positive TRAb. Construction of the TCR library relied on RNA isolated from PBMCs. Arm-PCR with iRepertoire HTBI primers amplified the CDR3 regions for these TCR beta libraries. Via MiXCR, TCRdb re-called the multiplex PCR reads, giving one row per CDR3 protein. The data show 400,000 to 600,000 distinct CDR3 sequences, around a fifth seen once. The material was peripheral blood mononuclear cells (PBMCs), obtained when the disease was refractory, from a patient treated with antithyroid drugs. All receptors come from a female donor with Graves disease.

The chain is built from TRBV4-1 and TRBJ2-5; D gene ambiguous. V was trimmed by 0 bases and J by 4 bases, leaving 12 bases between them. Per germline, CDR1 MGHRA and CDR2 YSYEKL. The CDR3 contains 15 residues. The CDR3, as DNA: TGCGCCAGCAGCCAAGATGGAGTAGTGGGAGAGACCCAGTACTTC. As protein: CASSQDGVVGETQYF.

This clonotype was observed many times. The chain links TRBV7-8 to TRBJ1-4, with D possibly matching TRBD1 (5 bases). The germline V gene has CDR1 SGHVS and CDR2 FQNEAQ. V lost 1 base and J lost 7, with 19 bases in between. The CDR3 loop spans 17 amino acids. The CDR3, as DNA: TGTGCCAGCAGCTTAGGGAGGGGTATTTCGAGAAGTGAAAAACTGTTTTTT. This codes for CASSLGRGISRSEKLFF.

Comments on this clonotype: This may be a read error: a much more frequent sequence differs by one nucleotide. The genes are TRBV6-1 and TRBJ2-7; 11 bases line up with TRBD1. CDR1 and CDR2 (germline): MNHNS, SASEGT. The CDR3 runs 16 residues. The CDR3 reads CASSGITGTGGETQHF. The DNA for the CDR3 is TGTGCCAGCAGCGGCATCACCGGGACAGGGGGGGAGACCCAGCACTTC.

This clonotype was detected a few times. The J gene is TRBJ2-3, the V gene TRBV11-3, with a tentative D call TRBD1 (7 bases). Per germline, CDR1 SGHNT and CDR2 YENEEA. Trimming cost V 4 bases and J 1 base, with 12 bases left between them. There are 15 residues in the CDR3. The CDR3 region is CASSSRGTGTDTQYF. As DNA, the CDR3 is TGTGCCAGCAGCTCTCGGGGGACAGGCACAGATACGCAGTATTTT.

This sequence joins TRBV6-5 and TRBJ2-5, with 7 bases matching TRBD1. The CDR3 contains 18 residues. Trimming removed 0 bases from V and 2 bases from J; junction bases left unmatched: 12. Germline V gene lookup returns CDR1 MNHEY and CDR2 SVGAGI. As DNA, the CDR3 is TGTGCCAGCAGTTACTCTTCATGGCAGGGGGATTCACAAGAGACCCAGTACTTC. This gives the protein CASSYSSWQGDSQETQYF.

This clonotype was observed a handful of times. This chain links TRBV25-1 with TRBJ2-2; no firm D call. Germline assignment: CDR1 MGHDK and CDR2 SYGVNS. The CDR3 has 11 residues. V was clipped by 7 bases and J by 8 bases, with 8 bases between them. The CDR3 is CASTQLGELFF. The CDR3 DNA is TGTGCCAGCACTCAATTGGGGGAGCTGTTTTTT.

Note on this clonotype: This may be a read error, as it is one base from a much larger clone. The CDR3 region has the DNA TGTGCCAGCAGTTACCCGGACAGGGTAGACCCGGGGGAAGCTTTCTTT. Translated, it gives CASSYPDRVDPGEAFF. The chain combines TRBV6-5 with TRBJ1-1; 8 nucleotides line up with TRBD1. This CDR3 contains 16 residues. Germline V gene data show CDR1 as MNHEY and CDR2 as SVGAGI. After removal of 2 bases from V and 8 bases from J, the junction contained 13 bases not matched to a gene.

The rearrangement joins TRBV29-1 to TRBJ1-5; TRBD1 matches 9 bases. The J segment lost 11 bases and the V segment lost 3 bases, leaving 5 bases of the junction unmatched. The V gene's germline CDR1 is SQVTM and CDR2 ANQGSEA. This CDR3 has 12 amino acids. CDR3 sequence: CSVEDRGKAQHF. The DNA for the CDR3 is TGCAGCGTTGAGGACAGGGGTAAGGCCCAGCATTTT. Supplemented by reference TRBV29-1 and TRBJ1-5, the full variable domain reads SAVISQKPSRDICQRGTSLTIQCQVDSQVTMMFWYRQQPGQSLTLIATANQGSEATYESGFVIDKFPISRPNLTFSTLTVSNMSPEDSSIYLCSVEDRGKAQHFGDGTRLSIL.

The chain employs TRBV29-1 and TRBJ2-7; 9 bases line up with TRBD1. Per the germline V gene, CDR1 is SQVTM and CDR2 is ANQGSEA. Trimming took 7 bases from V and 4 from J; bases not matched to a gene: 8. The CDR3 loop spans 13 amino acids. The CDR3 loop reads CSAGAQGAYEQYF. The CDR3 DNA reads as TGCAGCGCCGGAGCACAGGGGGCTTACGAGCAGTACTTC.

This clonotype showed up many times. The V call is TRBV2, the J call TRBJ2-5; weak D call: TRBD1 (6 bases). Between the trimmed V and J ends, which lost 5 bases and 0 bases, there was a span of 10 bases. In germline, CDR1 is SNHLY, CDR2 FYNNEI. This CDR3 has 14 amino acids. DNA for the CDR3: TGTGCCAGCAGTTCCAGGGGTGACCAAGAGACCCAGTACTTC. It codes for CASSSRGDQETQYF.

This clonotype has just a few counts. This chain connects TRBV28 to TRBJ2-1; no firm D call. The ends were cut back, 8 bases at V and 0 bases at J, with 11 bases in the middle. Germline V lookup: CDR1 MDHEN, CDR2 SYDVKM. The CDR3 is made up of 14 amino acids. The CDR3 DNA reads TGTGCCAGCCGTGTGGGGATCTCCTACAATGAGCAGTTCTTC. Its translation: CASRVGISYNEQFF.

The chain combines TRBV30 with TRBJ2-5, with 7 bases identical to TRBD2. With 4 bases clipped from V and 3 bases from J, the junction kept 5 bases outside the gene matches. CDR1 and CDR2 (germline): GTSNPN, SVGIG (reference sequence). This CDR3 has 13 residues. In DNA, the CDR3 is TGTGCCTGGACCCCCGGACTAGAAGAGACCCAGTACTTC. This translates into CAWTPGLEETQYF.

This clonotype was picked up many times. The chain couples TRBV28 to TRBJ1-5; the D is unclear. The CDR3 loop spans 14 amino acids. From germline, CDR1 is MDHEN and CDR2 SYDVKM. Deletions cut 3 bases from V and 0 bases from J, with 6 bases between. DNA of the CDR3: TGTGCCAGCAGTTTTGTACCTAGCAATCAGCCCCAGCATTTT. It specifies CASSFVPSNQPQHF.

This clonotype was counted between two and nine times. This chain connects TRBV6-1 to TRBJ1-4; perhaps TRBD1 as D (6 bases). Germline-derived CDR1 and CDR2 are MNHNS and SASEGT. The V gene lost 4 bases and the J gene lost 3 bases, with 12 bases spanning the gap. CDR3 size: 15 residues. CDR3 amino acids: CASSARTEPNEKLFF. DNA of the CDR3: TGTGCCAGCAGTGCCCGGACAGAACCTAATGAAAAACTGTTTTTT.